These 31 T cell receptor beta chains share one sample of origin, sequenced in a study of beta chain features in type 1 diabetes. Study-level results: Patients with Type 1 diabetes showed moderately but significantly shorter TCRB CDR3s in all four CD4+ subsets.

Their antigen targets remain unknown. The isolated RNA, all of it, was reverse transcribed, so expressed TCRB transcripts were what got sequenced. Sequenced by immunoSEQ multiplex PCR; TCRdb stores in-frame clones only, minus some. The sample consists of tens of thousands of clones, under 50% of them appearing once. Material for sequencing was stem cell memory CD4+ T cells from blood. These receptor sequences come from a man aged 25-45 years with type 1 diabetes.

Only a few counts were recorded for this clone. The CDR3 DNA is TGTGCCAGTAGCTCCGGACTAGCGGGATTTGTTGAGCAGTACTTC. This translates into CASSSGLAGFVEQYF. The chain joins TRBV19 to TRBJ2-7; 12 bases line up with TRBD2. The length of the CDR3 is 15 residues. CDR1 and CDR2 from the germline V gene are LNHDA and SQIVND (reference sequence). V dropped 6 bases and J dropped 7; count of bases not matched to a gene: 10.

This clone was seen a handful of times. The chain recombines TRBV5-8 with TRBJ1-5; D remains unclear. The V end was cut by 1 base, the J end by 3 bases, with 8 bases between. CDR1 is SGHTS and CDR2 is YDEGEE in the germline V gene. This CDR3 spans 14 amino acids. CDR3 region: CASSLYSLNQPQHF. The CDR3 DNA is TGTGCCAGCAGCTTGTACAGCCTCAATCAGCCCCAGCATTTT.

This chain uses TRBV18 with TRBJ2-1; 7 bases are a match to TRBD1. CDR1 and CDR2 (germline): KGHSH, LQKENI. There are 16 residues in the CDR3. V gave up 4 bases and J gave up 9 bases; unmatched junction bases: 15. The CDR3 DNA follows: TGTGCCAGCTCACGGACCCGGGACAGCCTTGGGACTGAGCAGTTCTTC. This translates into CASSRTRDSLGTEQFF. Full variable domain (remainder filled in from reference TRBV18 and TRBJ2-1): NAGVMQNPRHLVRRRGQEARLRCSPMKGHSHVYWYRQLPEEGLKFMVYLQKENIIDESGMPKERFSAEFPKEGPSILRIQQVVRGDSAAYFCASSRTRDSLGTEQFFGPGTRLTVL.

V is TRBV10-3 and J is TRBJ1-2; D is undetermined. The V and J ends lost 4 bases and 2 bases respectively, with 8 bases between them. This CDR3 comprises 13 residues. CDR1 ENHRY and CDR2 SYGVKD come from the germline V gene. The CDR3 sequence is CAISVGGNYGYTF. For the CDR3, the DNA is TGTGCCATCAGTGTGGGCGGGAACTATGGCTACACCTTC.

The chain combines TRBV2 with TRBJ2-2; TRBD1 aligns across 7 bases. V gave up 6 bases and J gave up 2 bases; unmatched junction bases: 3. CDR1 and CDR2 (germline): SNHLY, FYNNEI. There are 14 residues in the CDR3. The CDR3 coding sequence is TGTGCCAGCAGAGGGACAGCCAACACCGGGGAGCTGTTTTTT. Residues: CASRGTANTGELFF.

This chain uses TRBV5-1 with TRBJ2-3, with TRBD1 identical over 7 bases. CDR1 and CDR2 from the germline V gene are SGHRS and YFSETQ. The CDR3 sequence is 14 residues long. After removal of 4 bases from V and 2 bases from J, the junction contained 4 bases not matched to a gene. The CDR3 sequence: CASSRGQNTDTQYF. The CDR3 DNA reads TGCGCCAGCAGCAGGGGACAGAACACAGATACGCAGTATTTT.

The chain recombines TRBV6-1 with TRBJ2-3; D not resolved. Per germline, CDR1 MNHNS and CDR2 SASEGT. This CDR3 comprises 15 residues. V lost 2 bases to trimming and J lost 0 bases, with 9 bases between them. The CDR3 bases are TGTGCCAGCAGTGAATCGGCGGTGAGCACAGATACGCAGTATTTT. This codes for CASSESAVSTDTQYF.

J is TRBJ2-7 and V is TRBV30, with TRBD2 as a possible D gene (6 bases). V was clipped by 5 bases and J by 2 bases, with 10 bases between them. CDR1 is GTSNPN and CDR2 is SVGIG in the germline V gene (reference sequence). The CDR3 totals 12 residues. For the CDR3, the DNA is TGTGCCTGGGCGGCGGGGCCCTACGAGCAGTACTTC. It is translated as CAWAAGPYEQYF.

V and J are TRBV5-1 and TRBJ1-1; D ambiguous. CDR1 and CDR2 from the germline V gene are SGHRS and YFSETQ. The V and J ends lost 2 bases and 4 bases respectively, with 9 bases between them. The CDR3 sequence is 13 residues long. Written as DNA, the CDR3 is TGCGCCAGCAGCTTCGACGGGGTCACTGAAGCTTTCTTT. This translates into CASSFDGVTEAFF.

V and J are TRBV7-8 and TRBJ1-4, with D perhaps matching TRBD1 (6 bases). The germline CDR1 and CDR2 sequences are SGHVS and FQNEAQ. There are 14 residues in the CDR3. V was pared by 5 bases and J by 8 bases, with 15 bases between. DNA for the CDR3: TGTGCCAGCAGCCAGGGGTCCCGAGGGGAAAAACTGTTTTTT. It translates to CASSQGSRGEKLFF.

The chain is built from TRBV5-1 and TRBJ2-3, with 11 bases lining up with TRBD2. This CDR3 has 14 residues. V gave up 3 bases and J gave up 5 bases; unmatched junction bases: 2. Germline values: CDR1 SGHRS, CDR2 YFSETQ. CDR3 nucleotide sequence: TGCGCCAGCAGCTCCGGGACTAGCGGAGATACGCAGTATTTT. Amino acids: CASSSGTSGDTQYF.

This clone occurred a few times. The chain employs TRBV10-1 and TRBJ2-6; D remains ambiguous. The CDR3 spans 15 residues. V shed 3 bases and J shed 6 bases, with 12 bases lying between them. Germline assignment: CDR1 WNHNN and CDR2 SYGVQD (reference sequence). Here the CDR3 DNA reads TGCGCCAGCAGTGAAGGTGGCCTAGAGGCCAACGTCCTGACTTTC. This encodes CASSEGGLEANVLTF.

CDR3 residues: CASKFLGQDEAFF. The CDR3 DNA sequence: TGTGCCAGCAAGTTTTTAGGACAAGATGAAGCTTTCTTT. The V call is TRBV27, the J call TRBJ1-1; the D gene is possibly TRBD1 (5 bases). Germline assignment: CDR1 MNHEY and CDR2 SMNVEV (reference sequence). The CDR3 runs to 13 residues. The V end was cut by 7 bases, the J end by 7 bases, with 16 bases between.

Comment on this clone: Other DNA sequences from this sample encode an identical CDR3 as well. This sequence joins TRBV30 and TRBJ1-1; 8 bases fit TRBD1. The V gene's germline CDR1 is GTSNPN and CDR2 SVGIG (reference sequence). The CDR3 loop spans 13 amino acids. After removal of 0 bases from V and 3 bases from J, the junction contained 0 bases not matched to a gene. CDR3 in DNA: TGTGCCTGGAGTGTACAGGGGGACACTGAAGCTTTCTTT. Translated: CAWSVQGDTEAFF.

This chain connects TRBV29-1 to TRBJ1-2; D is uncertain. With 2 bases removed from V and 0 bases from J, the gap between germline ends came to 7 bases. The length of the CDR3 is 13 residues. Germline CDR1 is SQVTM and CDR2 is ANQGSEA. Here the CDR3 reads CSVESGANYGYTF. In DNA, the CDR3 is TGCAGCGTTGAATCCGGAGCTAACTATGGCTACACCTTC.

The rearrangement joins TRBV6-6 to TRBJ2-2, with 11 bases lining up with TRBD1. Germline V lookup: CDR1 MNHNY, CDR2 SVGAGI (reference sequence). Trimming at V came to 2 bases and at J to 6 bases, leaving 5 bases not matched to a gene. The CDR3 extends over 16 amino acids. CDR3 residues: CASSYEGQGAPGELFF. DNA for the CDR3: TGTGCCAGCAGTTACGAAGGACAGGGGGCTCCCGGGGAGCTGTTTTTT.

This clone has just a few counts. The chain carries TRBV11-2 and TRBJ1-3; maybe TRBD1 (5 bases). V was shortened by 2 bases and J by 1 base, with 9 bases between the two germline ends. Germline-derived CDR1 and CDR2 are SGHAT and FQNNGV. The CDR3 length is 15 residues. CDR3 bases: TGTGCCAGCAGCTTACTAAGGGGTTCTGGAAACACCATATATTTT. Translation: CASSLLRGSGNTIYF.

For the CDR3, the DNA is TGTGCCAGCAGTTCTGAGGGAGAGGGTCAGCCCCAGCATTTT. Translating it yields CASSSEGEGQPQHF. The rearrangement links TRBV27 to TRBJ1-5, with unresolved D. This CDR3 region has 14 residues. V dropped 4 bases and J dropped 6 bases, with 13 bases sitting between them. CDR1 is MNHEY, CDR2 SMNVEV, per germline (reference sequence).

The V call is TRBV9, the J call TRBJ1-5; 8 bases match TRBD1. Germline CDR1 reads SGDLS; CDR2 reads YYNGEE. The CDR3 has 14 amino acids. J lost 7 bases, V lost 2 bases, and 5 bases had no gene match. This CDR3 is CASSVTSGGQPQHF. The CDR3 coding sequence is TGTGCCAGCAGCGTCACTTCAGGGGGCCAGCCCCAGCATTTT.

This clone has just a few counts. The V and J genes are TRBV25-1 and TRBJ2-5; TRBD1 is a possible D gene (6 bases). Trimming stripped 8 bases from V and 5 bases from J, with 15 bases between. The CDR3 contains 13 residues. Germline V gives CDR1 MGHDK, CDR2 SYGVNS. CDR3 coding DNA: TGTGCCAGCGGCCGTACAGGGCCGGAGACCCAGTACTTC. Protein: CASGRTGPETQYF.

The chain recombines TRBV10-3 with TRBJ1-2; maybe TRBD1 (5 bases). Looked up from germline, CDR1 is ENHRY and CDR2 is SYGVKD. Deletions cut 2 bases from V and 8 bases from J, with 6 bases between. The CDR3 contains 11 residues. The CDR3 here is CAISERGGYTF. The DNA of the CDR3 is TGTGCCATCAGTGAGAGGGGAGGCTACACCTTC.

The chain recombines TRBV19 with TRBJ2-2, with TRBD1 matching 8 bases. Trimming took 6 bases from V and 3 from J; bases not matched to a gene: 6. The germline gives CDR1 LNHDA, CDR2 SQIVND (reference sequence). There are 15 residues in the CDR3. CDR3 residues: CASSTLRGHTGELFF. The CDR3 bases are TGTGCCAGTAGCACCCTCAGGGGGCACACCGGGGAGCTGTTTTTT.

This clone was detected once. The CDR3 is CASSFGTRTDNYGYTF. CDR3 nucleotides: TGTGCCAGCAGCTTCGGCACCAGGACAGATAACTATGGCTACACCTTC. The chain has TRBV7-6 and TRBJ1-2, with D possibly being TRBD1 (6 bases). Trimming left V 3 bases short and J 1 base short, with 15 bases between. CDR1 is SGHVS, CDR2 FNYEAQ, per germline. CDR3 length: 16 amino acids. The whole variable domain, remainder taken from reference TRBV7-6 and TRBJ1-2, is GAGVSQSPRYKVTKRGQDVALRCDPISGHVSLYWYRQALGQGPEFLTYFNYEAQQDKSGLPNDRFSAERPEGSISTLTIQRTEQRDSAMYRCASSFGTRTDNYGYTFGSGTRLTVV.

Relative to its sample, this clone is medium-sized (0.01 to 0.1%). The chain combines TRBV18 with TRBJ2-4, with D unclear. Germline-derived CDR1 and CDR2 are KGHSH and LQKENI. V was shortened by 0 bases and J by 7 bases, with 7 bases between the two germline ends. This CDR3 contains 13 residues. The CDR3 reads CASSPPTGNIQYF. The CDR3 region has the DNA TGTGCCAGCTCACCACCGACGGGTAACATTCAGTACTTC.

This clone was counted only a few times. The gene calls are TRBV5-1 and TRBJ2-3; TRBD1 agrees at 9 bases. With 4 bases clipped from V and 2 bases from J, the junction kept 8 bases outside the gene matches. The CDR3 has 16 residues. Germline V gene sequence: CDR1 SGHRS, CDR2 YFSETQ. This CDR3 is CASSNTGGSPTDTQYF. CDR3 in DNA: TGCGCCAGCAGCAATACAGGGGGCAGCCCCACAGATACGCAGTATTTT.

This chain joins TRBV2 and TRBJ2-2; 12 bases map to TRBD2. Germline V CDR1 and CDR2: SNHLY, FYNNEI. The CDR3 contains 15 residues. V lost 3 bases and J lost 4; bases outside the gene matches: 0. The DNA for the CDR3 is TGTGCCAGCAGTGAGGGACTAGCGGGCACCGGGGAGCTGTTTTTT. This encodes CASSEGLAGTGELFF.

This chain joins TRBV7-2 and TRBJ2-5; 7 bases fit TRBD1. The germline CDR1 and CDR2 sequences are SGHTA and FQGNSA. The CDR3 has 14 amino acids. V shed 7 bases, J shed 2 bases, and the junction held 7 bases outside the gene matches. The CDR3 region is CASTLMGQQETQYF. The CDR3 DNA reads as TGTGCCAGCACCTTGATGGGACAGCAAGAGACCCAGTACTTC.

The V and J genes are TRBV11-3 and TRBJ1-5, with 9 bases aligning to TRBD1. The CDR3 runs to 15 residues. The germline gives CDR1 SGHNT, CDR2 YENEEA. V was pared by 3 bases and J by 5 bases, with 5 bases of the junction left unmatched. The CDR3 DNA sequence: TGTGCCAGCAGCTTGGGGGGACAGGGTGATCAGCCCCAGCATTTT. This gives the protein CASSLGGQGDQPQHF.

This clone has more than one count but fewer than ten. The rearrangement joins TRBV29-1 to TRBJ2-7; possible D gene TRBD2, 5 bases. In germline, CDR1 is SQVTM, CDR2 ANQGSEA. CDR3 length: 12 amino acids. V lost 6 bases to trimming and J lost 0 bases, with 9 bases between them. CDR3 protein: CSVRVPSYEQYF. In nucleotides, the CDR3 is TGCAGCGTGCGGGTCCCCTCCTACGAGCAGTACTTC.

This chain connects TRBV5-1 to TRBJ2-4; weak D call: TRBD1 (5 bases). The ends were cut back, 0 bases at V and 8 bases at J, with 6 bases in the middle. Looked up from germline, CDR1 is SGHRS and CDR2 is YFSETQ. This CDR3 region has 12 residues. CDR3: CASSLVGDIQYF. CDR3 bases: TGCGCCAGCAGCTTGGTAGGGGACATTCAGTACTTC.

This clone was seen a few times. The chain links TRBV18 to TRBJ2-5, with TRBD2 as a possible D gene (6 bases). Between the trimmed V and J ends, which lost 2 bases and 5 bases, there was a span of 9 bases. CDR1 KGHSH and CDR2 LQKENI come from the germline V gene. This CDR3 spans 13 amino acids. DNA for the CDR3: TGTGCCAGCTCACCAGGAGGGGAGGAGACCCAGTACTTC. This translates into CASSPGGEETQYF.